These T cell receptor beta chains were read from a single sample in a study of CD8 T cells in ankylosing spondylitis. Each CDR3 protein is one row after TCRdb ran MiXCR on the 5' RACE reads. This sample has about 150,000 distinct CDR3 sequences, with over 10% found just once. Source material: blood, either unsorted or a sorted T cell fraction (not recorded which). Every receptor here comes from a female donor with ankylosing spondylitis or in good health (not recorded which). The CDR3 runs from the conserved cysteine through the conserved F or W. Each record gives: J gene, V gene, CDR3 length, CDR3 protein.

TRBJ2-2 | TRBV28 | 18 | CASSDFLFGTGNTGELFF
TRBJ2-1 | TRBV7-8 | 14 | CASSNQGAGNKQFF
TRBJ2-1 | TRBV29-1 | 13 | CSVEGRAYNEQFF
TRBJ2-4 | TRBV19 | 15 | CASSRTGITKNIQYF
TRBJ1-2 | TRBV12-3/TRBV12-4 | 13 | CASSGQQPYGYTF
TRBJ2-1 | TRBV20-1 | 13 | CSVRPGHVNEQFF
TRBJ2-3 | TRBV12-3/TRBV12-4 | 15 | CASSPGALSPDTQYF
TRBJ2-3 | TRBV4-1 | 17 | CASSQGPGLLTTDTQYF
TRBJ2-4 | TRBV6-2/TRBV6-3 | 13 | CARLAGTSGIQYF
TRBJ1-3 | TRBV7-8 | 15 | CASSPHREEGNTIYF
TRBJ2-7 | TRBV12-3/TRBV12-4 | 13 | CASSFNQAYEQYF
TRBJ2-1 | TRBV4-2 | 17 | CASSQEGSPSSYNEQFF
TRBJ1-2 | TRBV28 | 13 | CATQRGNQFGYTF
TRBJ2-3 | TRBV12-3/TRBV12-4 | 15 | CASRAFGQGTDTQYF
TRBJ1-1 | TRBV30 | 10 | CAWIQGKAFF
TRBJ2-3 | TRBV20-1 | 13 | CSATGRSGYRQYF
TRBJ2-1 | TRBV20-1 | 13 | CSARVLLYNEQFF
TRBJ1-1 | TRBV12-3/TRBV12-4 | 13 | CASSFLGGTEAFF
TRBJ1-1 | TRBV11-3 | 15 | CASSLGSNPNTEAFF
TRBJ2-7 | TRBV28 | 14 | CANSTATGTYEQYF
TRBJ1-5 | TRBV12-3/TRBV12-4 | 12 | CASRGDNQPQHF
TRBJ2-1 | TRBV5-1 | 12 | CASSLEEYEQFF
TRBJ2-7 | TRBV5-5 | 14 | CASSLSLEYSEQYF
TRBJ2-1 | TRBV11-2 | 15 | CASSPVSGGQNEQFF
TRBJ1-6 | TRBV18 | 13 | CASTDRVYSPLHF
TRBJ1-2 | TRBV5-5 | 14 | CASSPLGILYGYTF
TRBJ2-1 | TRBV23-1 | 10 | CASGHNEQFF
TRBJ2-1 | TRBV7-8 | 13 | CASSSSGKDEQFF
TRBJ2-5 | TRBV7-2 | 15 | CASSLGLGGQETQYF
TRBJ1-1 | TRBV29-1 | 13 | CSAEQGMNTEAFF
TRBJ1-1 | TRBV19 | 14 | CASKGRPAYPEAFF
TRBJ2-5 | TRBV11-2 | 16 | CASSGAGTGTWETQYF
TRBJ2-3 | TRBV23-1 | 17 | CASSHGGGGKDKDTQYF
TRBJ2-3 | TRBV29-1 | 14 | CSVVREGQPDTQYF
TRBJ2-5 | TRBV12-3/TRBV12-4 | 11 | CASGRQETQYF
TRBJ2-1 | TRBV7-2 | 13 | CASSLDYYNEQFF
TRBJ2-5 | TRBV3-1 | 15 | CASSQERTRQETQYF
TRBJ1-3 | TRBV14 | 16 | CASSQKDRNSGNTIYF
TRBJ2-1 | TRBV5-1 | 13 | CASKGGSGNEQFF
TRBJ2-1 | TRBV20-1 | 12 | CSVNRVHNEQFF
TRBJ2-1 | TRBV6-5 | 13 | CASRWGLDSQQFF
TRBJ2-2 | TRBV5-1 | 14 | CASSLTTDTGELFF
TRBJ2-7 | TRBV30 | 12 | CAWMRYPYEQYF
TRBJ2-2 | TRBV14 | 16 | CASSQQQVSNTGELFF
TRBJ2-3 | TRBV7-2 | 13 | CASSPNPGLAGEF
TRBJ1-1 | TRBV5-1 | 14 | CASSLDAGATEAFF
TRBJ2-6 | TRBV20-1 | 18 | CSARDPRTASSGANVLTF
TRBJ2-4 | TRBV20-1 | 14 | CSAKVGLAKNIQYF